Presented here are 14 T cell receptor beta chains from one specimen sequenced in a study of siplizumab effects on memory and regulatory T cells. TCRdb's copy holds only in-frame clones and misses some; the assay was immunoSEQ multiplex PCR. The sample yields tens of thousands of clones, less than 90% seen once. The sample taken for sequencing was memory CD4+ T cells sorted from blood. The origin of the receptors is a human donor in good health.

This clone was seen a single time. The chain carries TRBV10-2 and TRBJ1-3; no clear D. This CDR3 is 15 amino acids long. V was cut by 5 bases and J by 0 bases, with 11 bases left in between. CDR1 is WSHSY, CDR2 SAAADI, per germline. The CDR3 protein is CASSLTSSSGNTIYF. DNA of the CDR3: TGCGCCAGCAGTCTGACGTCGTCCTCTGGAAACACCATATATTTT.

The chain uses TRBV5-4 and TRBJ1-2; D is ambiguous. The CDR3 extends over 15 amino acids. From germline, CDR1 is SGHNT and CDR2 YYREEE (reference sequence). With 0 bases removed from V and 0 bases from J, the gap between germline ends came to 9 bases. CDR3 region: CASSLASSANYGYTF. The CDR3 DNA reads as TGTGCCAGCAGCTTGGCCTCTTCAGCTAACTATGGCTACACCTTC.

DNA of the CDR3: TGCGCCAGCAGCTCCACAGGCCTTGGGATTTCACCCCTCCACTTT. Translated: CASSSTGLGISPLHF. This rearrangement joins TRBV5-1 to TRBJ1-6, with TRBD1 as a possible D gene (5 bases). The CDR3 is 15 amino acids. Germline V gene lookup returns CDR1 SGHRS and CDR2 YFSETQ. Trimming took off 3 bases at V and 9 bases at J, with 16 bases between the two ends.

The genes are TRBV6-1 and TRBJ2-7, with 7 bases lining up with TRBD1. CDR1 MNHNS and CDR2 SASEGT come from the germline V gene. This CDR3 spans 15 amino acids. V lost 3 bases to trimming and J lost 0 bases; unmatched junction nucleotides: 5. The CDR3 bases are TGTGCCAGCAGTGACCCAGGGGGATCCTCCTACGAGCAGTACTTC. Its protein product is CASSDPGGSSYEQYF.

This rearrangement joins TRBV11-2 to TRBJ2-1; TRBD1 aligns across 9 bases. Germline values: CDR1 SGHAT, CDR2 FQNNGV. V lost 5 bases, J lost 8 bases, and 7 bases stayed unmatched. The CDR3 runs to 14 residues. CDR3 loop: CASSRDRGRDEQFF. In DNA, the CDR3 is TGTGCCAGCAGCCGAGACAGGGGGAGGGATGAGCAGTTCTTC.

As for this clone: Distinct nucleotide sequences in the sample also encode this CDR3. The chain joins TRBV5-1 to TRBJ1-1; D remains ambiguous. Germline CDR1 reads SGHRS; CDR2 reads YFSETQ. CDR3 length: 14 residues. Trimming stripped 3 bases from V and 1 base from J, with 10 bases between. The CDR3 DNA is TGCGCCAGCAGCTCCAGGACGGCGAACACTGAAGCTTTCTTT. It translates to CASSSRTANTEAFF.

The rearrangement joins TRBV5-1 to TRBJ2-1; possibly TRBD2 for D (5 bases). The CDR3 totals 15 residues. From germline, CDR1 is SGHRS and CDR2 YFSETQ. V shed 0 bases and J shed 0 bases, with 7 bases lying between them. CDR3 region: CASSLGGFSYNEQFF. CDR3 DNA: TGCGCCAGCAGCTTGGGAGGGTTCTCCTACAATGAGCAGTTCTTC.

The chain is built from TRBV10-1 and TRBJ1-1, with D maybe TRBD1 (6 bases). V was trimmed by 2 bases and J by 5 bases, leaving 15 bases between them. This CDR3 has 15 amino acids. CDR1 is WNHNN and CDR2 is SYGVQD in the germline V gene (reference sequence). In DNA form, the CDR3 reads TGCGCCAGCAGTGAGGGGGGCGGGGGAAGGACTGAAGCTTTCTTT. Amino acid sequence: CASSEGGGGRTEAFF.

This clone was seen only once. The chain recombines TRBV10-3 with TRBJ2-2, with D tentatively TRBD1 (6 bases). This CDR3 region has 15 residues. Germline-derived CDR1 and CDR2 are ENHRY and SYGVKD. V was shortened by 6 bases and J by 1 base, with 12 bases between the two germline ends. CDR3 residues: CAIRVPGQNTGELFF. CDR3 in DNA: TGTGCCATCAGAGTACCGGGACAGAACACCGGGGAGCTGTTTTTT.

The rearrangement joins TRBV29-1 to TRBJ1-3; D is undetermined. The CDR3 loop spans 13 amino acids. V lost 4 bases and J 1 base, leaving 8 bases between the germline ends. The germline V gene has CDR1 SQVTM and CDR2 ANQGSEA. CDR3 loop: CSVGTGSGNTIYF. The CDR3 DNA sequence: TGCAGCGTTGGAACGGGATCTGGAAACACCATATATTTT.

The chain recombines TRBV7-9 with TRBJ2-7; D is ambiguous. CDR1 is SEHNR, CDR2 FQNEAQ, per germline (reference sequence). The V and J ends lost 5 bases and 3 bases respectively, with 8 bases between them. This CDR3 spans 12 amino acids. CDR3: CASSKTGYEQYF. The DNA for the CDR3 is TGTGCCAGCAGCAAGACCGGCTACGAGCAGTACTTC.

This rearrangement joins TRBV7-9 to TRBJ1-1, with TRBD1 identical over 8 bases. This CDR3 spans 15 amino acids. Germline V gene lookup returns CDR1 SEHNR and CDR2 FQNEAQ (reference sequence). The junction had 5 bases not matched to a gene; V was cut back by 5 bases and J by 0 bases. The CDR3: CASSAQGGLNTEAFF. In nucleotides, the CDR3 is TGTGCCAGCAGCGCACAGGGGGGATTGAACACTGAAGCTTTCTTT.

This CDR3 reads CASSQGNLAGAAYEQYF. In DNA, the CDR3 is TGCGCCAGCAGCCAAGGGAACCTAGCGGGGGCCGCCTACGAGCAGTACTTC. This chain connects TRBV4-1 to TRBJ2-7, with TRBD2 matching over 10 bases. Trimming cost V 1 base and J 2 bases; bases outside gene matches: 8. The CDR3 is made up of 17 amino acids. Germline CDR1 MGHRA, CDR2 YSYEKL.

This chain connects TRBV6-5 to TRBJ2-2; D unresolved. Deletions cut 7 bases from V and 4 bases from J, with 13 bases between. The length of the CDR3 is 14 residues. CDR1 is MNHEY and CDR2 is SVGAGI in the germline V gene. CDR3 coding DNA: TGTGCCAGCACGGCTCACCCGGGCACCGGGGAGCTGTTTTTT. Its translation: CASTAHPGTGELFF.